The next 11 T cell receptor beta chains were all read from a single sample in a study of PD-L1 blockade in urothelial cancer. This table comes from immunoSEQ multiplex PCR, and its TCRdb copy is limited to in-frame clones, with some not included. This table holds 60,000 to 70,000 clones, 75% to 85% found once. Time point denoted: pretreatment peripheral blood. The specimen comprised PBMCs, sampled around atezolizumab (anti-PD-L1) treatment. These receptors originate from a man aged 65-85 years with urothelial cancer.

This chain uses TRBV28 with TRBJ1-5; 7 bases align to TRBD1. The CDR3 is 16 residues long. Germline CDR1 and CDR2: MDHEN and SYDVKM. V lost 5 bases, J lost 0 bases, and 7 bases stayed unmatched. CDR3 region: CASSPPTGNSNQPQHF. The CDR3 DNA is TGTGCCAGCAGTCCTCCGACAGGGAATAGCAATCAGCCCCAGCATTTT.

The chain joins TRBV7-2 to TRBJ2-1; 9 nucleotides agree with TRBD1. The ends lost 3 bases at V and 8 bases at J; junction bases unmatched: 5. Germline V CDR1 and CDR2: SGHTA, FQGNSA. The CDR3 consists of 14 residues. The DNA for the CDR3 is TGTGCCAGCAGCTTCGGACAGGGGCGTTATGAGCAGTTCTTC. It encodes CASSFGQGRYEQFF.

The chain carries TRBV6-1 and TRBJ2-7; 7 bases line up with TRBD1. The CDR3 consists of 14 residues. Looked up from germline, CDR1 is MNHNS and CDR2 is SASEGT. V trimming: 7 bases; J trimming: 8 bases; junction bases outside the gene matches: 14. The CDR3 loop reads CASIIGQAEPKQYF. CDR3 coding DNA: TGTGCCAGCATCATTGGACAGGCCGAGCCTAAGCAGTACTTC.

In nucleotides, the CDR3 is TGTGCCAGCAGGCAATTGAGGCGGAGTCCCCACGAGCAGTACTTC. Translated, it gives CASRQLRRSPHEQYF. This chain joins TRBV6-5 and TRBJ2-7; no reliable D call. Trimming took 6 bases from V and 5 from J, leaving 20 bases between them. The CDR3 runs to 15 residues. CDR1 and CDR2 (germline): MNHEY, SVGAGI.

The V and J genes are TRBV4-1 and TRBJ1-5; D remains ambiguous. This CDR3 contains 13 residues. The germline CDR1 and CDR2 sequences are MGHRA and YSYEKL. Trimming pared 2 bases from V and 4 bases from J, leaving 6 bases between. CDR3 protein: CASSQRENQPQHF. The CDR3 region has the DNA TGCGCCAGCAGCCAAAGGGAGAATCAGCCCCAGCATTTT.

This chain's CDR3 is CASSVTEAGGVDEQFF. CDR3 DNA sequence: TGTGCCAGCAGCGTAACAGAAGCGGGAGGGGTCGATGAGCAGTTCTTC. The chain employs TRBV9 and TRBJ2-1; 10 bases map to TRBD2. The CDR3 is made up of 16 amino acids. V was clipped by 1 base and J by 8 bases; unmatched bases: 9. The germline V gene encodes CDR1 SGDLS and CDR2 YYNGEE.

This clone was recorded a few times. The V and J genes are TRBV5-1 and TRBJ2-2; 12 bases are shared with TRBD2. The junction had 11 bases not matched to a gene; V was cut back by 2 bases and J by 3 bases. This CDR3 is built from 19 residues. CDR1 SGHRS and CDR2 YFSETQ come from the germline V gene. The CDR3 DNA follows: TGCGCCAGCAGCTTAGTCCTAGCGGGAGGGCCTGGGGACACCGGGGAGCTGTTTTTT. Translation: CASSLVLAGGPGDTGELFF.

The genes are TRBV30 and TRBJ2-7; the D is unclear. Germline V lookup: CDR1 GTSNPN, CDR2 SVGIG (reference sequence). Between the trimmed V and J ends, which lost 0 bases and 6 bases, there was a span of 6 bases. This CDR3 has 11 amino acids. The CDR3 bases are TGTGCCTGGAGTGTACTGGTCGAGCAGTACTTC. Amino acid sequence: CAWSVLVEQYF.

The DNA of the CDR3 is TGCGCCAGCCAGCTTGTACAGGGGGTTAACTATGGCTACACCTTC. Residues: CASQLVQGVNYGYTF. This chain connects TRBV5-1 to TRBJ1-2, with TRBD1 identical over 8 bases. There are 15 residues in the CDR3. V was clipped by 7 bases and J by 1 base; unmatched bases: 9. Germline-derived CDR1 and CDR2 are SGHRS and YFSETQ.

This chain uses TRBV18 with TRBJ1-1; D gene uncertain. CDR1 and CDR2 from the germline V gene are KGHSH and LQKENI. The V end lost 6 bases, the J end lost 4 bases, and 15 bases lay between the germline ends. CDR3 size: 14 residues. CDR3 sequence: CASSPEGGSTEAFF. CDR3 in DNA: TGTGCCAGCTCTCCGGAAGGTGGGAGCACTGAAGCTTTCTTT.

The rearrangement joins TRBV10-3 to TRBJ2-1, with a possible D match to TRBD1 (6 bases). The CDR3 is 17 amino acids. CDR1 is ENHRY, CDR2 SYGVKD, per germline. Trimming stripped 2 bases from V and 4 bases from J, with 18 bases between. The CDR3 region has the DNA TGTGCCATCAGTGAGCGTCCTGGGACACAACCTTACAATGAGCAGTTCTTC. It translates to CAISERPGTQPYNEQFF.